This T cell receptor (beta chain) comes out of a study of cytomegalovirus exposure and HLA in healthy donors. As for the study in general: Tens of millions of unique TCRs, all from HLA-typed donors, were included in an early release of the data. Study conclusions and caveats: A reported reduction in N-insertions relative to the 666-donor mean was seen in an Asian-associated ancestry cluster in a later analysis. CMV antigen specificity was confirmed in vitro for a few CMV-associated chains. Later analysis identified a missense DCLRE1C variant that was linked to TCR beta V- and J-gene trimming.

Trimming left V 9 bases short and J 2 bases short, with 16 bases between. This CDR3 comprises 14 residues. The germline gives CDR1 MDHEN, CDR2 SYDVKM. Researchers ran the PCR with 60 Vbeta and 13 Jbeta primers. Assay: immunoSEQ multiplex PCR; the TCRdb copy retains only in-frame clones and omits some. The table for this sample gives about 200,000 clones. With respect to this clone: The antigen remains undetermined.

V is TRBV28 and J is TRBJ1-1; D is perhaps TRBD1 (6 bases). The source of this sequence is a girl aged 2-15 years in good health and CMV-seropositive. The specimen was PBMCs. CDR3 loop: CASEWGQPNTEAFF. Written as DNA, the CDR3 is TGTGCCAGTGAGTGGGGGCAGCCAAACACTGAAGCTTTCTTT.